This TCR beta chain was found in a study of blood T cells in healthy people across ages. To note about this clonotype: What it binds is unknown.

A second roughly 7 to 11 cycle PCR used barcoded and J-beta primers. From the 5' RACE reads, TCRdb called clonotypes with MiXCR, one entry per CDR3 protein. The sample carries 800,000 or so distinct CDR3 sequences, around a quarter recorded once. Germline-derived CDR1 and CDR2 are SGHRS and YFSETQ. V was pared by 0 bases and J by 1 base, with 10 bases of the junction left unmatched. CDR3 length: 18 residues. Broader study findings: In older individuals, TCR beta diversity per million T cells was lower, falling roughly linearly with age. Greater diversity and more naive CD4+ cells were seen in long-lived donors than in aged donors.

The same sample was also used in a study of T cells of mothers and their children. In that study: Donation came from three healthy Caucasian mothers together with their six children. There were over 8.5 million TCR beta CDR3 reads from each mother and about 3 million from each child.

The V call is TRBV5-1, the J call TRBJ1-1, with TRBD1 matching 9 bases. This receptor was obtained from a boy between 10 and 17 years old in good health. The sample was blood. CDR3 sequence (DNA): TGCGCCAGCAGCTTGGTGGACAGGGGAGGGAATGGGAACACTGAAGCTTTCTTT. As protein: CASSLVDRGGNGNTEAFF.